This entry features one TCR beta chain sequence. Its antigen target is currently unknown. No clone much larger than this one lies a single base away; base qualities are absent. Other DNA sequences in the sample encode the same CDR3. This record comes from a study of shared T cell receptors in the human thymus (dated by TCRdb to the early 2020s). About the full investigation: The study examined how self-reactive, shared T-cell receptor alpha chains are generated in the human thymus.

To prepare the library, the immunoSEQ multiplex PCR assay was applied. TCRdb took this table from immuneACCESS and kept in-frame rearrangements with V and J called. Such tables lack part of the clones; where checked against another copy, unresolved V genes explain under half of the gap, and the rest is unexplained. For this sample there are roughly 700,000 clones; roughly 90% appear just once. The top ten clones comprise around 0.01% of the sample. Per the germline V gene (reference sequence), GTSNPN is the CDR1 and SVGIG is the CDR2. The CDR3 runs 17 residues from the cysteine to the phenylalanine. Kept here is only the CDR3 DNA, which spans 51 bases and is read in frame from base 1. For this chain, trimming is 5 bases at the V end and 4 bases at the J end, and the number of junction bases without a gene match is 11. The sample was also linked to a second study, of human thymus T cells. As the second paper documents: In Finland, the donors were immunologically healthy infants who were having open corrective cardiac surgery for congenital heart defects. Thymus tissue was obtained as surgical resects removed during corrective cardiac surgery. Usage of V and J gene segments appeared to be biased in both the thymic and the peripheral blood repertoires. Highly overlapping thymic TCR repertoires among unrelated individuals were reported in the related research. The study used 7 to 9 infant thymus samples plus four related peripheral blood samples to characterize TCR alpha and beta repertoires. The cohort included about 6 male and a couple of female infants, with donor ages spanning 7 to 244 days. Thymocytes were mechanically released from the tissue and were stored as pellets of roughly 10-32 million cells at -70 degrees C. A QIAsymphony instrument was used to extract genomic DNA from frozen cell pellets. The immunoSEQ multiplex PCR assay was used to amplify the TCRB and TCRAD loci from a standardized quantity of quality-controlled genomic DNA. The amplicons spanned the V(D)J region and were long enough to cover the CDR3 and allow V and J genes to be identified. The amplicons were sequenced on an Illumina platform via the commercial immunoSEQ service. Primer bias and sequencing errors were corrected as previously described, and TCRAD and TCRB were defined on the basis of the IMGT database. The repertoires were analysed using immunoSEQ Analyzer 3.0 and VDJTools for basic statistics, V/J segment usage, diversity estimates, rarefaction and pairwise overlap. Diversity was estimated with Chao1, ChaoE, Efron-Thisted, Shannon and inverse Simpson indices, and also on datasets down-sampled to the smallest sample. Repertoire overlap used strict matching of CDR3 nucleotide sequence, V gene and J gene, with Jaccard-based multidimensional scaling clustering. On average, approximately 800,000 unique TCRB clonotypes were obtained from thymus samples, compared with roughly 89,000 from blood samples.

Input material: thymocytes. The receptor's source is a boy younger than two with a congenital heart defect. Donor details come from another sample of the same person, matched by shared clones. The chain is encoded by TRBV30 joined to TRBJ2-1, and 13 bases in between align with TRBD2. DNA sequence: TGTGCCTGGTTCCTACTAGCGGGAGGGCCCGGGTACAATGAGCAGTTCTTC. It encodes CAWFLLAGGPGYNEQFF.